This TCR beta chain was profiled in a study of metastatic and nonmetastatic thyroid tumors (dated by TCRdb to 2018 to 2020). Regarding the study in general: Repertoires from peripheral blood and from tumor or nodule tissue samples of malignant and benign thyroid patients were compared. Broad study findings and their caveats: TCR beta diversity was reported as significantly higher in malignant tumors than in benign nodules, in both blood and tumor samples.

Libraries were prepared through PCR. The run used an Illumina HiSeq 4000. The TCR beta-chain CDR3 region of each patient was profiled by high-throughput sequencing. From the authors' description of their analysis: A classifier to discriminate distant-metastatic papillary thyroid cancer patients was built from CDR3 differences across clinicopathological groups. To measure repertoire diversity the researchers used the Shannon index, while the Morisita-Horn index served to gauge how similar the tumor and blood repertoires were. TCRdb took the public reads, trimmed them with fastp at Q25, ran MiXCR for clone calling and kept in-frame beta chains. The V and J calls come from TCRdb's annotation, not from the publication. This sample lists 100,000 or so clones; just under 15% were detected once. The top ten constitute 3.6% of the sample. CDR1 and CDR2 are read off the germline V gene as SNHLY and FYNNEI. V lost 4 bases and J lost 2 bases; the stretch between them is 10 bases long. The CDR3, cysteine through phenylalanine, is 14 amino acids long. Left in the record is the CDR3 DNA by itself, 42 bases read in frame from the first base.

No treatment had been received by any patient before thyroid surgery. Using T-cell receptor beta sequencing, the researchers looked back retrospectively at clinical samples from patients, gathered between about 2012 and 2018. This clone was counted at least ten times. The specificity of this receptor is unknown. No base quality values were provided; no much bigger clone lies one nucleotide off. This clonotype originated in a female donor with papillary thyroid cancer or a benign thyroid nodule (not recorded which). Some clones in this sample may be carry-over from other donors' samples. The sequence joins TRBV2 to TRBJ2-3, with the D gene not clear enough to name. Sequencing was performed on blood. CDR3 loop: CASSASTITDTQYF. The DNA sequence reads TGTGCCAGCAGTGCCAGTACAATCACAGATACGCAGTATTTT.